The entry below gives a single TCR beta chain sequence along with its context. Here immunoSEQ multiplex PCR was the method, and the copy in TCRdb shows in-frame clones only, minus some. The sample yields 350,000 to 550,000 clones, about 85% seen once. This CDR3 region has 15 residues. Germline loops: CDR1 SGHTA, CDR2 FQGTGA. J was trimmed by 2 bases and V by 5 bases; bases with no gene match: 6. Adults between about 18 and 89 years of age took part from about two dozen US areas. Participant-reported clinical history was the basis for cohort assignment. The data were taken from a study of blood T cell repertoires in COVID-19. Study-level information: T cells, B-cell-depleted T cells, or PBMCs provided the cDNA or gDNA that served as material.

The TCR sequence derives from a woman aged 18 to 35 with acute COVID-19. The V call is TRBV7-3, the J call TRBJ2-3; 8 bases fit TRBD2. Sequenced: PBMCs or T cells enriched from blood (not recorded which). In DNA form, the CDR3 reads TGTGCCAGCAGCCAAGGCGGGGGGCTCACAGATACGCAGTATTTT. Its protein product is CASSQGGGLTDTQYF.